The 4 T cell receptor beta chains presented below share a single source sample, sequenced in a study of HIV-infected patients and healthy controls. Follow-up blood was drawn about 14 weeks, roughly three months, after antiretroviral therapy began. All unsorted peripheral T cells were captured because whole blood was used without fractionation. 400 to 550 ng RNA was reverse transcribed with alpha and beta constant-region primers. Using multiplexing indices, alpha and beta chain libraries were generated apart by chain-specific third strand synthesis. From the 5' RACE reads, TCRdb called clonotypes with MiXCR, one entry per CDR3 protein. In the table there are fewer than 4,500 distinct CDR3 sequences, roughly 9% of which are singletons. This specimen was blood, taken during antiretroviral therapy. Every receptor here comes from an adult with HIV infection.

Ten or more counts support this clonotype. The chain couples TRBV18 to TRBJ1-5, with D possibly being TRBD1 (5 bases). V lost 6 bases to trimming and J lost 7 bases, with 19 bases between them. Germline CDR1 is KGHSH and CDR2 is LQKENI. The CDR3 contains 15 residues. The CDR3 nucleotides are TGTGCCAGCTCCCCTTTGGGGACTCCCAACCAGCCCCAGCATTTT. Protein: CASSPLGTPNQPQHF.

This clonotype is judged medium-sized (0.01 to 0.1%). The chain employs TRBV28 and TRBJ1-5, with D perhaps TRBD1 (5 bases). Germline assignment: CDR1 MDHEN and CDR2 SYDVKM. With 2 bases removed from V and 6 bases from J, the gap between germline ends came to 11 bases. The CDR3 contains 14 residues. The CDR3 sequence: CASSLPGRRQPQHF. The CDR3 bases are TGTGCCAGCAGTTTACCGGGGCGACGTCAGCCCCAGCATTTT. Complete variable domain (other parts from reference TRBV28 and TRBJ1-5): DVKVTQSSRYLVKRTGEKVFLECVQDMDHENMFWYRQDPGLGLRLIYFSYDVKMKEKGDIPEGYSVSREKKERFSLILESASTNQTSMYLCASSLPGRRQPQHFGDGTRLSIL.

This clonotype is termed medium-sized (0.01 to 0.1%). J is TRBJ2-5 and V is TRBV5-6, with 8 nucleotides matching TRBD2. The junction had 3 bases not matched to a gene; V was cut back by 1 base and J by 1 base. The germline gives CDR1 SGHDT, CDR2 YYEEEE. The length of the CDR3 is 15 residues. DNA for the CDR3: TGTGCCAGCAGCTTGATGCGGGGGGTCCAAGAGACCCAGTACTTC. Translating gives CASSLMRGVQETQYF.

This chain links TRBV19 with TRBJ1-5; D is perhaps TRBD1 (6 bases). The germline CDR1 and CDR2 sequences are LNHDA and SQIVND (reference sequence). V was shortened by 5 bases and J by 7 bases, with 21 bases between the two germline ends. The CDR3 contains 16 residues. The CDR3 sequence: CASSPRGNRRKQPQHF. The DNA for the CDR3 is TGTGCCAGTAGTCCGAGGGGGAATAGGAGAAAGCAGCCCCAGCATTTT. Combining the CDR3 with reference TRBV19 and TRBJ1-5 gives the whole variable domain DGGITQSPKYLFRKEGQNVTLSCEQNLNHDAMYWYRQDPGQGLRLIYYSQIVNDFQKGDIAEGYSVSREKKESFPLTVTSAQKNPTAFYLCASSPRGNRRKQPQHFGDGTRLSIL.